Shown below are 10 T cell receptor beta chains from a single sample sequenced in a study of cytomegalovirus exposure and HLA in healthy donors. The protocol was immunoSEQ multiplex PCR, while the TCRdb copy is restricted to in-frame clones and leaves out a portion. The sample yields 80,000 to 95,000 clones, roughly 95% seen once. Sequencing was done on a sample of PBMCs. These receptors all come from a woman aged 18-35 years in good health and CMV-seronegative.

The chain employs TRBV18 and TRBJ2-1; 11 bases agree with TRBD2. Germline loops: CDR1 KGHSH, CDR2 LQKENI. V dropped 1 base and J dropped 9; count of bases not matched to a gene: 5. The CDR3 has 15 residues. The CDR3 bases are TGTGCCAGCTCACCACGTACTAGCGGGAGAGGTGAGCAGTTCTTC. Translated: CASSPRTSGRGEQFF.

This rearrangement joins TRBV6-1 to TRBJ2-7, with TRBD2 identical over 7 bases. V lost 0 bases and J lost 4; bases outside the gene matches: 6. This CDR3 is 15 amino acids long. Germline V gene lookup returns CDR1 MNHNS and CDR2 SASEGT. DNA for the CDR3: TGTGCCAGCAGTGAAGCAGTCAGGCGGGGGTACGAGCAGTACTTC. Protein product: CASSEAVRRGYEQYF.

CDR3 residues: CASSDIIYRGEKETQYF. The CDR3 DNA is TGTGCCAGCAGTGATATTATTTACCGGGGGGAAAAAGAGACCCAGTACTTC. The chain links TRBV2 to TRBJ2-5; 7 bases are shared with TRBD2. Losses at the gene ends were 3 bases for V and 3 bases for J; bases not matched to a gene: 13. The germline gives CDR1 SNHLY, CDR2 FYNNEI. This CDR3 contains 17 residues.

The CDR3 region is CASSSDRNTEAFF. In DNA form, the CDR3 reads TGCGCCAGCAGCTCAGACAGGAACACTGAAGCTTTCTTT. The chain uses TRBV4-1 and TRBJ1-1; a possible D gene is TRBD1 (5 bases). The CDR3 is 13 amino acids. Trimming removed 5 bases at V and 1 base at J, with 8 bases between. Germline CDR1 MGHRA, CDR2 YSYEKL.

CDR3 in amino acids: CASSEDGTLGEKLFF. The DNA of the CDR3 is TGTGCCAGCAGTGAAGATGGGACTTTAGGTGAAAAACTGTTTTTT. The chain links TRBV2 to TRBJ1-4, with D tentatively TRBD1 (5 bases). V was pared by 1 base and J by 7 bases, with 13 bases between. In germline, CDR1 is SNHLY, CDR2 FYNNEI. There are 15 residues in the CDR3.

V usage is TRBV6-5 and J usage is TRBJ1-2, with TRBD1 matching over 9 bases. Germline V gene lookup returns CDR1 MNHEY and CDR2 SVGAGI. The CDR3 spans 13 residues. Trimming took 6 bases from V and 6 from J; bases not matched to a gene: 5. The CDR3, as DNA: TGTGCCAGCAGGCCTGGGACAGGGAATGGCTACACCTTC. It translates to CASRPGTGNGYTF.

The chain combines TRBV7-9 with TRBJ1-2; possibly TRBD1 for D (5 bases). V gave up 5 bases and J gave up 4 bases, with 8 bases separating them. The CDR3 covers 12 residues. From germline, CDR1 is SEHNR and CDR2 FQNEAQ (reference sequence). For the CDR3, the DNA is TGTGCCAGCAGCCCCGACAGCTATGGCTACACCTTC. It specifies CASSPDSYGYTF. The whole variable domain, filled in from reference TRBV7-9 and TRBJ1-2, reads DTGVSQNPRHKITKRGQNVTFRCDPISEHNRLYWYRQTLGQGPEFLTYFQNEAQLEKSRLLSDRFSAERPKGSFSTLEIQRTEQGDSAMYLCASSPDSYGYTFGSGTRLTVV.

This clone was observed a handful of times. The CDR3 DNA reads TGCGCCAGCAGCTACGATCCAGGGGGTGGCTACGAGCAGTACTTC. Protein sequence: CASSYDPGGGYEQYF. The chain combines TRBV5-1 with TRBJ2-7; 7 bases line up with TRBD1. The V segment lost 3 bases and the J segment 3 bases; nucleotides outside the gene matches: 9. CDR1 is SGHRS, CDR2 YFSETQ, per germline. CDR3 length: 15 amino acids.

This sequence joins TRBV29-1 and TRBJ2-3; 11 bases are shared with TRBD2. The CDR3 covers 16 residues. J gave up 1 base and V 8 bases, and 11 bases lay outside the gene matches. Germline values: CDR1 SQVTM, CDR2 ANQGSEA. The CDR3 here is CSIGGLAELGTDTQYF. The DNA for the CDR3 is TGCAGCATCGGGGGACTAGCGGAACTGGGCACAGATACGCAGTATTTT.

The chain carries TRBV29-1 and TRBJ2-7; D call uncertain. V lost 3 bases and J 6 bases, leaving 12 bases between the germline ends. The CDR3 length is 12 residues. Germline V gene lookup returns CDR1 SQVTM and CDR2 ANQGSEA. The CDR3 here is CSVDGGRLEQYF. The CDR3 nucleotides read TGCAGCGTTGATGGTGGCAGGCTCGAGCAGTACTTC.